This entry lists 6 T cell receptor beta chains sequenced from one sample in a study of T cell responses to AZD1222 COVID-19 vaccine. The data were produced by immunoSEQ multiplex PCR, yet TCRdb's version contains in-frame clones alone and is incomplete. The table includes about 170,000 clones, around 88% detected once. This material consisted of peripheral blood, taken 28 days after the second AZD1222 dose. The receptors originated from an adult who received the AZD1222 COVID-19 vaccine.

The genes are TRBV27 and TRBJ2-1; D remains unclear. The CDR3 extends over 13 amino acids. Trimming shortened V by 2 bases and J by 6 bases, and 8 bases separated the two germline ends. Germline CDR1 reads MNHEY; CDR2 reads SMNVEV (reference sequence). The CDR3 loop is CASSLPGANEQFF. CDR3 nucleotides: TGTGCCAGCAGTTTACCCGGTGCCAATGAGCAGTTCTTC.

The chain combines TRBV27 with TRBJ2-1; a possible D gene is TRBD1 (6 bases). This CDR3 spans 15 amino acids. V lost 2 bases and J 4 bases, leaving 12 bases between the germline ends. CDR1 is MNHEY, CDR2 SMNVEV, per germline (reference sequence). CDR3 in DNA: TGTGCCAGCAGTTTAGCCAGGGGAACTTACAATGAGCAGTTCTTC. It translates to CASSLARGTYNEQFF.

The V call is TRBV4-3, the J call TRBJ1-6, with D possibly TRBD1 on 5 matching bases. V lost 4 bases and J lost 4, with 14 bases in between. Germline values: CDR1 LGHNA, CDR2 YSLEER. The CDR3 has 16 residues. The CDR3 loop is CASSRESTAYNSPLHF. For the CDR3, the DNA is TGCGCCAGCAGCCGAGAGTCGACAGCATATAATTCACCCCTCCACTTT.

This chain connects TRBV20-1 to TRBJ2-7; D is unclear. Looked up from germline, CDR1 is DFQATT and CDR2 is SNEGSKA (reference sequence). Deletions cut 6 bases from V and 3 bases from J, with 9 bases between. CDR3 length equals 11 residues. This chain's CDR3 is CSAQISYEQYF. The CDR3 DNA follows: TGCAGTGCCCAGATCAGCTACGAGCAGTACTTC.

This chain connects TRBV9 to TRBJ1-5; D is perhaps TRBD1 (5 bases). The CDR3 loop spans 15 amino acids. The V and J ends lost 1 base and 0 bases respectively, with 8 bases between them. Germline V gene data show CDR1 as SGDLS and CDR2 as YYNGEE. DNA of the CDR3: TGTGCCAGCAGCGTACAGGGCCTTAGCAATCAGCCCCAGCATTTT. Its translation: CASSVQGLSNQPQHF. The full variable domain, in which reference TRBV9 and TRBJ1-5 provide the parts outside the CDR3, is DSGVTQTPKHLITATGQRVTLRCSPRSGDLSVYWYQQSLDQGLQFLIQYYNGEERAKGNILERFSAQQFPDLHSELNLSSLELGDSALYFCASSVQGLSNQPQHFGDGTRLSIL.

The chain is built from TRBV27 and TRBJ1-5; D gene unclear. CDR1 is MNHEY, CDR2 SMNVEV, per germline (reference sequence). V was pared by 10 bases and J by 0 bases, with 13 bases between. The CDR3 totals 14 residues. The CDR3 sequence: CATSTAYSNQPQHF. Here the CDR3 DNA reads TGTGCCACCAGCACAGCTTATAGCAATCAGCCCCAGCATTTT.